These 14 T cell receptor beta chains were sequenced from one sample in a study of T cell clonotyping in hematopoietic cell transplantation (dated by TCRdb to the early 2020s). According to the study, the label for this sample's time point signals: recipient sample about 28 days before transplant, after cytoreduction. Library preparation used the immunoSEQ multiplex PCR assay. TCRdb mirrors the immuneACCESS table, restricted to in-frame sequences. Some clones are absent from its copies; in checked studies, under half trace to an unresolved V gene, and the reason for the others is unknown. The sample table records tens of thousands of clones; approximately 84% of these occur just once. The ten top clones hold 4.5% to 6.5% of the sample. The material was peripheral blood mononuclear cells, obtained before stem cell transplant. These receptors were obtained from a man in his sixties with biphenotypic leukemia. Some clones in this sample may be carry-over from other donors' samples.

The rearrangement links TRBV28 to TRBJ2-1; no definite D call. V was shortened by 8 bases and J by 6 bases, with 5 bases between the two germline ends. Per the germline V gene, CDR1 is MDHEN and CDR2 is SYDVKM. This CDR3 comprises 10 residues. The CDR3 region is CASESNEQFF. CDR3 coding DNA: TGTGCCAGCGAAAGCAATGAGCAGTTCTTC.

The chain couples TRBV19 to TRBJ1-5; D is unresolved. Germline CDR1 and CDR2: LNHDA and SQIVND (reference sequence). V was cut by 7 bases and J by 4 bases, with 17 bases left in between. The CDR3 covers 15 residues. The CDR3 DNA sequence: TGTGCCAGTACCAAAGAGGACTTCCAAAATCAGCCCCAGCATTTT. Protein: CASTKEDFQNQPQHF. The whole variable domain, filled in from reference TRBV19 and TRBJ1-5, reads DGGITQSPKYLFRKEGQNVTLSCEQNLNHDAMYWYRQDPGQGLRLIYYSQIVNDFQKGDIAEGYSVSREKKESFPLTVTSAQKNPTAFYLCASTKEDFQNQPQHFGDGTRLSIL.

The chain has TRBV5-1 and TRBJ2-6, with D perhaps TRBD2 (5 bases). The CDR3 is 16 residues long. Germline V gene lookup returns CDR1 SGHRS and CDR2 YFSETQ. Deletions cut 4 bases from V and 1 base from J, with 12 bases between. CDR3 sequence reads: CASSILVRSGANVLTF. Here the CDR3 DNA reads TGCGCCAGCAGCATACTAGTTAGGTCTGGGGCCAACGTCCTGACTTTC.

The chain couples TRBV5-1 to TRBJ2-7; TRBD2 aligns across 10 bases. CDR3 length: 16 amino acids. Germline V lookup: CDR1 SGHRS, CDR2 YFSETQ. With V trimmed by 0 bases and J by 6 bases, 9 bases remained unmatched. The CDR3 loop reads CASSLVGSGRAVEQYF. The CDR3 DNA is TGCGCCAGCAGCTTGGTCGGAAGCGGGAGGGCCGTCGAGCAGTACTTC. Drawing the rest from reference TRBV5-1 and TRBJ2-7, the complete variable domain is KAGVTQTPRYLIKTRGQQVTLSCSPISGHRSVSWYQQTPGQGLQFLFEYFSETQRNKGNFPGRFSGRQFSNSRSEMNVSTLELGDSALYLCASSLVGSGRAVEQYFGPGTRLTVT.

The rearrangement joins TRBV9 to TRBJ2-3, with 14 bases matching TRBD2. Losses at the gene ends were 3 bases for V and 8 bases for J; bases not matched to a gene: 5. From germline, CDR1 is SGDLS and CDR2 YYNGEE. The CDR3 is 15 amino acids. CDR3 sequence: CASSAGTSGSGTQYF. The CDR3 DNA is TGTGCCAGCAGCGCCGGGACTAGCGGGAGTGGTACGCAGTATTTT.

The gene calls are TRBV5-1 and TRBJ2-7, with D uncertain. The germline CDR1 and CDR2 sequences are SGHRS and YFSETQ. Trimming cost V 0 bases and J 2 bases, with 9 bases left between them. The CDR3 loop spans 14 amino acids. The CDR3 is CASSLDPGAYEQYF. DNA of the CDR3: TGCGCCAGCAGCTTGGATCCAGGAGCCTACGAGCAGTACTTC.

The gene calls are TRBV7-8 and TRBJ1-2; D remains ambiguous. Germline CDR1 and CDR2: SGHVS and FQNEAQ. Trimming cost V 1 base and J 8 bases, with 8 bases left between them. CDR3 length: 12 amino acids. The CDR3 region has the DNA TGTGCCAGCAGCTTAGAGGTACCCGGCTACACCTTC. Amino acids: CASSLEVPGYTF.

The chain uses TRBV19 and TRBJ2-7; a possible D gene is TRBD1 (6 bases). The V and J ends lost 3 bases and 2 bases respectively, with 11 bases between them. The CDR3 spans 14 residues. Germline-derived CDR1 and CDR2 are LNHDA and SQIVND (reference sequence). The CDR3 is CASSMKGETYEQYF. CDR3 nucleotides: TGTGCCAGTAGTATGAAGGGGGAGACCTACGAGCAGTACTTC.

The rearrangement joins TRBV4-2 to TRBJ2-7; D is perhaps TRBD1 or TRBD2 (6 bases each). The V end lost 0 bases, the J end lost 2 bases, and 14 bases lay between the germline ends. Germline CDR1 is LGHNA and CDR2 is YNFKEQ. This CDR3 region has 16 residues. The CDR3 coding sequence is TGTGCCAGCAGCCAAGAGGGGGGCCCCGGCACCTACGAGCAGTACTTC. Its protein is CASSQEGGPGTYEQYF.

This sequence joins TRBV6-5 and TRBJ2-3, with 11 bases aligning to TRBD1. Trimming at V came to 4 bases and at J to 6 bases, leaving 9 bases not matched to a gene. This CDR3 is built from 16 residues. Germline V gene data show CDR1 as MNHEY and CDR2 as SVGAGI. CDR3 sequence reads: CASSSLGTGGGDTQYF. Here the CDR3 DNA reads TGTGCCAGCAGTTCCTTAGGGACAGGGGGTGGTGATACGCAGTATTTT.

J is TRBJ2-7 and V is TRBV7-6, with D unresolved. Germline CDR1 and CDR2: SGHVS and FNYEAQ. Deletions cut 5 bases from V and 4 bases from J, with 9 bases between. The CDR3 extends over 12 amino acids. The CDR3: CASSRIGYEQYF. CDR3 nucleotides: TGTGCCAGCAGCCGCATAGGGTACGAGCAGTACTTC.

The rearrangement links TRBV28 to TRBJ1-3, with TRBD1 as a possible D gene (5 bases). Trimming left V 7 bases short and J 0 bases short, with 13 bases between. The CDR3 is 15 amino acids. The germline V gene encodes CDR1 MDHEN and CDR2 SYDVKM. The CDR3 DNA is TGTGCCAGCACCCCCGGGGCGATCTCTGGAAACACCATATATTTT. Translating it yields CASTPGAISGNTIYF.

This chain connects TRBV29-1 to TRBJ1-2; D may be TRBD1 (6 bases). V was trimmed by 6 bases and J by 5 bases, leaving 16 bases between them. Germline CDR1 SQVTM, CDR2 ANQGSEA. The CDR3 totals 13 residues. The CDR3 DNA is TGCAGCGTACTCGGACAGAGAATTTATGGCTACACCTTC. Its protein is CSVLGQRIYGYTF.

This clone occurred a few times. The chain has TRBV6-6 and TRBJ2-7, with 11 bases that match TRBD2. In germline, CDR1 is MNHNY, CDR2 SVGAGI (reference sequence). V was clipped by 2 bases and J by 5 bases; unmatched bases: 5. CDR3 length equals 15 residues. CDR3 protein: CASSYPLAGDDEQYF. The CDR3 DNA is TGTGCCAGCAGTTACCCACTAGCGGGGGACGACGAGCAGTACTTC.